The present T cell receptor beta chain was sequenced within a study of blood T cell repertoires in COVID-19 (dated by TCRdb to 2018 to 2020). Turning to the overall study: Samples covering the acute and convalescent phases of COVID-19 were provided by collaborators in the United States, Italy and Spain. The prospective study material was composed of cDNA or gDNA derived from T cells, B-cell-depleted T cells, or PBMCs. The dataset comprised deeply sampled blood TCRbeta repertoires from subjects exposed to, actively infected with, or recovered from COVID-19. The repertoires were made available in a free public database intended to serve as a resource for research on the immune response to SARS-CoV-2. Samples were obtained from the ongoing ImmuneRACE study (first 160 participants) and from roughly 1,300 subjects provided by 6 global collaborators. The sample metadata nearly always contained a de-identified subject ID, COVID-19 status, age in years and sex. Where available, HLA class I and class II types were taken from metadata supplied by the sample provider and were not determined by assay-based typing. Findings and caveats that apply to the study as a whole: Clinical and demographic metadata were provided uncurated, with the amount varying by source and participant.

The junction shows trimming of 5 bases on V and 3 bases on J, and the gene matches do not reach 7 bases of it. CDR1 SGHTA and CDR2 FQGTGA are derived from the germline V gene. Spanning cysteine to phenylalanine, the CDR3 consists of 14 amino acids. Only the CDR3 part of the read is kept: 42 bases, read in frame from the first base. This clone was seen only once. Its antigen is still unknown. No per-base quality is available; no much larger clone lies one base away. The immunoSEQ Assay, a bias-controlled multiplex PCR, was used to amplify TCRbeta CDR3 regions from genomic DNA. From the authors' description of their analysis: Within the assay, amplification of reference gene primers was used to estimate how many nucleated cells each sample contained. To quantify the absolute abundance of each unique TCRbeta CDR3 rearrangement, sequence reads were collapsed and filtered. For each sample, productive Simpson clonality was calculated as the square root of Simpson's diversity index across productive rearrangements. This is the immuneACCESS table as TCRdb keeps it, with only in-frame sequences that have V and J called. A part of the clones is gone; compared with another copy, unresolved V genes explain less than half, and the rest is unexplained. D and trimming come from the DNA, and the V and J calls and clone size come from that table. The sample table shows 250,000 to 300,000 clones, and roughly 90% are seen once. The ten top clones hold 10% to 15% of the sample.

At one collaborating source in Seattle, patients were enrolled during active infection and were followed longitudinally through the course of disease. The collaborating institutions used their own protocols to collect whole blood in K2EDTA tubes. For TCRbeta analysis, collaborators shipped samples in one of three forms: frozen whole blood, isolated PBMCs, or DNA extracted from either of those sample types. The clonotype originates from a woman in her sixties or seventies with COVID-19, enrolled during active disease. The rearranged chain carries TRBV7-3 and TRBJ2-7, and 7 junction bases match TRBD1. Sequenced: peripheral blood. The sequenced DNA is TGTGCCAGCAGCCAGACAGGGTTCGTCTACGAGCAGTACTTC. The translation is CASSQTGFVYEQYF.